This T cell receptor beta chain was observed in a study of beta chain features in type 1 diabetes. General observations from the study: Significant though moderate, a shortening of TCRB CDR3s appeared in all four CD4+ subsets of Type 1 diabetes patients.

Sequenced material consisted of expressed TCRB transcripts (all of the isolated RNA was reverse transcribed). Data came from immunoSEQ multiplex PCR; TCRdb stores just in-frame clones and leaves some out. Among around 250,000 clones, more than 13% were seen once, and the ten largest hold about 0.016%. V was clipped by 6 bases and J by 8 bases, with 5 bases between them. The CDR3 loop spans 10 amino acids. Germline CDR1 reads MNHEY; CDR2 reads SMNVEV (reference sequence). As for this clone: Its matching antigen is unknown.

Sequenced sample: naive CD4+ T cells from blood. The sequence came from a man younger than 40 with type 1 diabetes. The chain is built from TRBV27 and TRBJ1-3, with D unclear. The CDR3 nucleotides are TGTGCCAGCAGCCTACACACCATATATTTT. It encodes CASSLHTIYF.